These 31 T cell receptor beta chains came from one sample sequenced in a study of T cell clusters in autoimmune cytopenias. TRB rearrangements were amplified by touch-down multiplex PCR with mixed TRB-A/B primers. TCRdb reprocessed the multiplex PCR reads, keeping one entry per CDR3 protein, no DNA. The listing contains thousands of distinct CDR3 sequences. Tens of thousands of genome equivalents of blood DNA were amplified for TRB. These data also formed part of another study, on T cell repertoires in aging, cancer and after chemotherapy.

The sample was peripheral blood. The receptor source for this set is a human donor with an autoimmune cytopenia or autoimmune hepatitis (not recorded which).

The CDR3 loop reads CAIKGGDTEAFF. This chain joins TRBV10-3 and TRBJ1-1; TCRdb's assignment of TRBD1 cannot be checked, as there is no DNA. The germline CDR1 and CDR2 sequences are ENHRY and SYGVKD. The CDR3 is made up of 12 amino acids.

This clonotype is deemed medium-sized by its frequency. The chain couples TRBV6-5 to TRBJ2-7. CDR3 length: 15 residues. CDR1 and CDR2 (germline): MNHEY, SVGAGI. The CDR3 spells CASSYQPREPYEQYF.

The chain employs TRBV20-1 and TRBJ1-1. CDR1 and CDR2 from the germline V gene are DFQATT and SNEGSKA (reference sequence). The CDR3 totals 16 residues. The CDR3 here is CSARPRLQGGRTEAFF.

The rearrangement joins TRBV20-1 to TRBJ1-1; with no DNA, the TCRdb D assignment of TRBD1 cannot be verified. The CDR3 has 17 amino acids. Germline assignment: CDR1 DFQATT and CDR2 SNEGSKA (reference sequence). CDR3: CSANLRDRGILRTEAFF.

The chain's CDR3 is CASSWGQGANEKLFF. The gene calls are TRBV18 and TRBJ1-4; no DNA is available, so the TRBD1 call from TCRdb remains unchecked. Germline V gives CDR1 KGHSH, CDR2 LQKENI. The CDR3 sequence is 15 residues long.

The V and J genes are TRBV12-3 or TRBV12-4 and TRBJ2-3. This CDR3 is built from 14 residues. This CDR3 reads CASSLAGVADTQYF.

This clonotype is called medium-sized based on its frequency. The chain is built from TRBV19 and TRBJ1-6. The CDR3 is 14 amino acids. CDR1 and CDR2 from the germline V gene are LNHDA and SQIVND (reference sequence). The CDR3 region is CASSTSRRDSPLHF.

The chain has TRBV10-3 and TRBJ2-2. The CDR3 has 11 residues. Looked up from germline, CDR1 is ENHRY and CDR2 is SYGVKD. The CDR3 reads CAIRSTGELFF.

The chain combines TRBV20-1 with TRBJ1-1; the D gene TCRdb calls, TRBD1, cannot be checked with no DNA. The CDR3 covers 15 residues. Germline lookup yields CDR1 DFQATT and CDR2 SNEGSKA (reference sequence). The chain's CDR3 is CSARSGAGLNTEAFF.

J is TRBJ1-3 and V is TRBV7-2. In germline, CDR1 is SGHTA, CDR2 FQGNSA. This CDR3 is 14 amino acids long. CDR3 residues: CASSIGSSGKTIYF. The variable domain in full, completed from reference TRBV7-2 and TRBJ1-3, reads GAGVSQSPSNKVTEKGKDVELRCDPISGHTALYWYRQSLGQGLEFLIYFQGNSAPDKSGLPSDRFSAERTGGSVSTLTIQRTQQEDSAVYLCASSIGSSGKTIYFGEGSWLTVV.

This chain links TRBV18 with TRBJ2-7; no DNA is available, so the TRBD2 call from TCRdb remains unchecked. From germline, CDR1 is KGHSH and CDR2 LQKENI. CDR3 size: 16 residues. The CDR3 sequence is CASSPPAAGGQGEQYF.

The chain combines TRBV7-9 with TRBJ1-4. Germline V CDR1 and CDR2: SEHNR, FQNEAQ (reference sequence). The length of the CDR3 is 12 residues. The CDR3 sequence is CASRLLVEKLFF.

The CDR3 spells CASSLDGETRETQYF. This chain links TRBV5-1 with TRBJ2-5. This CDR3 comprises 15 residues. Germline V CDR1 and CDR2: SGHRS, YFSETQ.

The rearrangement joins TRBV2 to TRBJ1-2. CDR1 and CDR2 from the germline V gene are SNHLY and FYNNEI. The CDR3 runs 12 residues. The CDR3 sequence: CASSEDRDGYTF. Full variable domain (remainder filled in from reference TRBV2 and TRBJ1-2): EPEVTQTPSHQVTQMGQEVILRCVPISNHLYFYWYRQILGQKVEFLVSFYNNEISEKSEIFDDQFSVERPDGSNFTLKIRSTKLEDSAMYFCASSEDRDGYTFGSGTRLTVV.

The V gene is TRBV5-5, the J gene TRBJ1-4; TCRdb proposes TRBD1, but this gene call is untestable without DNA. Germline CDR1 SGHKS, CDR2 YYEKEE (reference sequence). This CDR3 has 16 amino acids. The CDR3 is CASSVQGGLTNEKLFF. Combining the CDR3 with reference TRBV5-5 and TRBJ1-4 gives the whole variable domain DAGVTQSPTHLIKTRGQQVTLRCSPISGHKSVSWYQQVLGQGPQFIFQYYEKEERGRGNFPDRFSARQFPNYSSELNVNALLLGDSALYLCASSVQGGLTNEKLFFGSGTQLSVL.

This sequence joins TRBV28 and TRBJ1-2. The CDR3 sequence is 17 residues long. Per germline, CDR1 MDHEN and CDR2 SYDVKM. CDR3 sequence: CASSLLGRTEANYGYTF.

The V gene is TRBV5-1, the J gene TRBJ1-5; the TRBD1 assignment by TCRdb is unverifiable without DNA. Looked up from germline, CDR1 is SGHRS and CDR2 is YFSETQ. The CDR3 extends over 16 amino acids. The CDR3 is CASSSGGTGGREPQHF.

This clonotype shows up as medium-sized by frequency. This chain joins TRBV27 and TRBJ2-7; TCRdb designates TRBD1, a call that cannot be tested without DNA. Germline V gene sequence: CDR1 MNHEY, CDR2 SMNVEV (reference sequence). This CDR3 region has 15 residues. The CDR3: CASSLSDGQDYEQYF.

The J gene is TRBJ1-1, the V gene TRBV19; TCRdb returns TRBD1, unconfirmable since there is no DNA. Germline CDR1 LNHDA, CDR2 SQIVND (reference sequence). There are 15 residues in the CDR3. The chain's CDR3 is CASRARDRGGTEAFF.

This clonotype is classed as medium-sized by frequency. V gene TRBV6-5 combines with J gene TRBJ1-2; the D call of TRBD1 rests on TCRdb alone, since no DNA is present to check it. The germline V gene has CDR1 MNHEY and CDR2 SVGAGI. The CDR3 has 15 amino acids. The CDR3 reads CASSSGREANYGYTF.

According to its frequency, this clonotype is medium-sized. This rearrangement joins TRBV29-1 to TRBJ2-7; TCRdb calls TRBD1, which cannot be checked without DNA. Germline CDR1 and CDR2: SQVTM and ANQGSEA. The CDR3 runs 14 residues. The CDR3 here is CSVAGQGALYEQYF.

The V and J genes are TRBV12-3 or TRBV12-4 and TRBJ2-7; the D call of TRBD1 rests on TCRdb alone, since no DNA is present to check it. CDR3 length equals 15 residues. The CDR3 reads CASSLSGTGGREQYF.

The CDR3 sequence: CASSQEPGGWTGELFF. V usage is TRBV6-1 and J usage is TRBJ2-2; the TCRdb D gene call, TRBD1, has no DNA to confirm it. There are 16 residues in the CDR3. Germline CDR1 reads MNHNS; CDR2 reads SASEGT.

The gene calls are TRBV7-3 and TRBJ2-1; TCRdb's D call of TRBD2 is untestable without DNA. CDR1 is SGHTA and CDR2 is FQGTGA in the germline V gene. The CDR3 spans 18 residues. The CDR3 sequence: CASSPLQTSGPSYNEQFF.

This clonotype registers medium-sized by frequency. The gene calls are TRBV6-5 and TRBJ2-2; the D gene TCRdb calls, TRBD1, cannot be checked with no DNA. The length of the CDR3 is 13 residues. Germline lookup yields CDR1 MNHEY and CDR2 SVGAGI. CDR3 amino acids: CASTTGNTGELFF.

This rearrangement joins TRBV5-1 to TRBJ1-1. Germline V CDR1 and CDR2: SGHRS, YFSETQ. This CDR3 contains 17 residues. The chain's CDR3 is CASSLGGQRLVNTEAFF.

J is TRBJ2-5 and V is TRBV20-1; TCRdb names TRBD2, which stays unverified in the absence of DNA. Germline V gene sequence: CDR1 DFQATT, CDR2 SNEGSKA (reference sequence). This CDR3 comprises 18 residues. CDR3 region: CSARGLDPTSGRQETQYF.

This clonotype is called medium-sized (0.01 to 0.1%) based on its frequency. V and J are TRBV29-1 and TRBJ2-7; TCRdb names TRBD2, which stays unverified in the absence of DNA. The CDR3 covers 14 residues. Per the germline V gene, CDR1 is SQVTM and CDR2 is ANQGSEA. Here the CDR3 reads CSVEGRGDYREQYF.

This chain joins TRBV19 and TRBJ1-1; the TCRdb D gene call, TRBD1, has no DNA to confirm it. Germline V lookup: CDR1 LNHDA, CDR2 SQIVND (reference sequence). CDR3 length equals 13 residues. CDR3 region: CASRQTGGTEAFF.

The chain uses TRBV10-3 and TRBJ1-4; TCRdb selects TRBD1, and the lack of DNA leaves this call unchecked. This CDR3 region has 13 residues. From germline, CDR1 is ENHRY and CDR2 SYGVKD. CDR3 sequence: CAIKGETNEKLFF.

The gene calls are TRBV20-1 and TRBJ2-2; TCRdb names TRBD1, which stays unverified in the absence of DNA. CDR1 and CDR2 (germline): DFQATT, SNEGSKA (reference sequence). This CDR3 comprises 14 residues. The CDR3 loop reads CSPSGSANTGELFF.